Listed below are T cell receptor beta chains from one sample, sequenced in a study of CD8 T cells in Susac syndrome. MiXCR, applied by TCRdb to the immunoSEQ multiplex PCR reads, yields one record per CDR3 protein. The repertoire holds 150,000 to 200,000 distinct CDR3 sequences, with around 90% as singletons. Sample: CD4+ T cells from PBMCs. The receptors here all came from a human donor in good health. CDR3s include the opening cysteine and the closing phenylalanine or tryptophan. The D gene is left open where the match is weak. Size is omitted from some rows. Given values are once, few, many or a class for expanded clones.

D gene: TRBD1; V gene: TRBV18; clone size: -; J gene: TRBJ1-1; CDR3 DNA: TGTGCCAGCTCAGAGGACAGGGGGGCCACTGAAGCTTTCTTT; CDR3 protein: CASSEDRGATEAFF
D gene: -; V gene: TRBV7-2; clone size: -; J gene: TRBJ1-5; CDR3 DNA: TGTGCCAGCAGCTTCGGACCCGGCAGCGATCAGCCCCAGCATTTT; CDR3 protein: CASSFGPGSDQPQHF
D gene: -; V gene: TRBV12-3/TRBV12-4; clone size: once; J gene: TRBJ1-1; CDR3 DNA: TGTGCCAGCAGTCTGTACCCGGCAGACGCTGAAGCTTTCTTT; CDR3 protein: CASSLYPADAEAFF
D gene: TRBD1; V gene: TRBV20-1; clone size: -; J gene: TRBJ2-3; CDR3 DNA: TGCAGTGTGAGGGTACAGGGGGCCAGAGGTACGCAGTATTTT; CDR3 protein: CSVRVQGARGTQYF
D gene: -; V gene: TRBV6-6; clone size: -; J gene: TRBJ2-1; CDR3 DNA: TGTGCCAGCAGTACGACTCTTCGACAGAAAAATGAGCAGTTCTTC; CDR3 protein: CASSTTLRQKNEQFF
D gene: TRBD2; V gene: TRBV7-2; clone size: -; J gene: TRBJ2-4; CDR3 DNA: TGTGCCAGCAGCTTATGGACTAGCGCCTTAGGGGACATTCAGTACTTC; CDR3 protein: CASSLWTSALGDIQYF
D gene: TRBD2; V gene: TRBV3-1; clone size: -; J gene: TRBJ2-1; CDR3 DNA: TGTGCCAGCAGCCATAGACGGAATACTCGTCTAGCGGCCTACAATGAGCAGTTCTTC; CDR3 protein: CASSHRRNTRLAAYNEQFF
D gene: -; V gene: TRBV28; clone size: -; J gene: TRBJ1-5; CDR3 DNA: TGTGCCAGCAGTTCTACAGGTAGCAATCAGCCCCAGCATTTT; CDR3 protein: CASSSTGSNQPQHF
D gene: -; V gene: TRBV2; clone size: -; J gene: TRBJ2-1; CDR3 DNA: TGTGCCAGCAGTGAGCCGAACGGGGTCGGGGAGCAGTTCTTC; CDR3 protein: CASSEPNGVGEQFF
D gene: TRBD1; V gene: TRBV7-2; clone size: -; J gene: TRBJ1-1; CDR3 DNA: TGTGCCAGCAGCACCCGGACAGGTCCGCGCACTGAAGCTTTCTTT; CDR3 protein: CASSTRTGPRTEAFF
D gene: TRBD2; V gene: TRBV19; clone size: -; J gene: TRBJ2-1; CDR3 DNA: TGTGCCAGTAGTCCCCGGTCAGCGGGAGCCTACAATGAGCAGTTCTTC; CDR3 protein: CASSPRSAGAYNEQFF
D gene: -; V gene: TRBV5-1; clone size: few; J gene: TRBJ2-7; CDR3 DNA: TGCGCCAGCAGCGTGGGGCCCGGGGTGCAGTACTTC; CDR3 protein: CASSVGPGVQYF
D gene: -; V gene: TRBV11-2; clone size: -; J gene: TRBJ2-4; CDR3 DNA: TGTGCCAGCAGCTTAGGCGGACTAGCCAAAAACATTCAGTACTTC; CDR3 protein: CASSLGGLAKNIQYF
D gene: -; V gene: TRBV7-9; clone size: few; J gene: TRBJ2-2; CDR3 DNA: TGTGCCAGCAGCTTGAGGGGCAACACCGGGGAGCTGTTTTTT; CDR3 protein: CASSLRGNTGELFF
D gene: -; V gene: TRBV30; clone size: -; J gene: TRBJ2-3; CDR3 DNA: TGTGCCTGGAGGAGGACGGCCGATACGCAGTATTTT; CDR3 protein: CAWRRTADTQYF
D gene: TRBD1; V gene: TRBV9; clone size: -; J gene: TRBJ2-2; CDR3 DNA: TGTGCCAGCAGCGTAGGGCCAGGGGGCGACACCGGGGAGCTGTTTTTT; CDR3 protein: CASSVGPGGDTGELFF
D gene: -; V gene: TRBV7-3; clone size: -; J gene: TRBJ1-2; CDR3 DNA: TGTGCCAGCGGAATGCCGGACAGTAACTATGGCTACACCTTC; CDR3 protein: CASGMPDSNYGYTF
D gene: -; V gene: TRBV30; clone size: -; J gene: TRBJ1-5; CDR3 DNA: TGTGCCTGGAGTAAACAGACCAATCAGCCCCAGCATTTT; CDR3 protein: CAWSKQTNQPQHF
D gene: -; V gene: TRBV6-2/TRBV6-3; clone size: -; J gene: TRBJ1-5; CDR3 DNA: TGTGCCAGCAGTTACTCGAAGGGTAGGAGTGGCAATCAGCCCCAGCATTTT; CDR3 protein: CASSYSKGRSGNQPQHF
D gene: TRBD2; V gene: TRBV5-1; clone size: -; J gene: TRBJ2-7; CDR3 DNA: TGCGCCAGCAGCTTGGGCCCAACTAGCGGGGTCTCCTACGAGCAGTACTTC; CDR3 protein: CASSLGPTSGVSYEQYF
D gene: -; V gene: TRBV7-9; clone size: -; J gene: TRBJ2-1; CDR3 DNA: TGTGCCAGCAGCTCGATACTAGCTAGGTCCTACAATGAGCAGTTCTTC; CDR3 protein: CASSSILARSYNEQFF
D gene: -; V gene: TRBV5-1; clone size: -; J gene: TRBJ1-2; CDR3 DNA: TGCGCCAGCAGTTCCTCAACCGGGACGCGAAACTATGGCTACACCTTC; CDR3 protein: CASSSSTGTRNYGYTF
D gene: -; V gene: TRBV7-9; clone size: -; J gene: TRBJ2-1; CDR3 DNA: TGTGCCAGCAGCATGGGAGGTGAGCAGTTCTTC; CDR3 protein: CASSMGGEQFF
D gene: -; V gene: TRBV29-1; clone size: -; J gene: TRBJ2-7; CDR3 DNA: TGCAGCGTTGGGGCGGGGCGGAGCGAGCAGTACTTC; CDR3 protein: CSVGAGRSEQYF
D gene: -; V gene: TRBV6-2/TRBV6-3; clone size: -; J gene: TRBJ1-4; CDR3 DNA: TGTGCCAGCAGTTACCCAGGACCGACTAATGAAAAACTGTTTTTT; CDR3 protein: CASSYPGPTNEKLFF
D gene: TRBD1; V gene: TRBV5-6; clone size: -; J gene: TRBJ1-5; CDR3 DNA: TGTGCCAGCAGGGGCGGGACAGGGAATAATCAGCCCCAGCATTTT; CDR3 protein: CASRGGTGNNQPQHF
D gene: -; V gene: TRBV10-3; clone size: once; J gene: TRBJ2-2; CDR3 DNA: TGTGCCATCAGCAATGACGGAGCCACCGGGGAGCTGTTTTTT; CDR3 protein: CAISNDGATGELFF
D gene: -; V gene: TRBV6-1; clone size: -; J gene: TRBJ2-5; CDR3 DNA: TGTGCCAGCACGAGACAGATCCAAGAGACCCAGTACTTC; CDR3 protein: CASTRQIQETQYF
D gene: TRBD1; V gene: TRBV7-8; clone size: once; J gene: TRBJ2-1; CDR3 DNA: TGTGCCAGCAGCGCAGGGGGAAAGCAGTTCTTC; CDR3 protein: CASSAGGKQFF
D gene: -; V gene: TRBV19; clone size: once; J gene: TRBJ1-1; CDR3 DNA: TGTGCCACCCTGGGGGACCCTTTGAACACTGAAGCTTTCTTT; CDR3 protein: CATLGDPLNTEAFF
D gene: -; V gene: TRBV7-2; clone size: -; J gene: TRBJ1-1; CDR3 DNA: TGTGCCAGCAGCCCAAACAGGGTGACTGAAGCTTTCTTT; CDR3 protein: CASSPNRVTEAFF
D gene: -; V gene: TRBV12-3/TRBV12-4; clone size: -; J gene: TRBJ2-7; CDR3 DNA: TGTGCCAGCAGGCTTCAAAACAGCGAGCAGTACTTC; CDR3 protein: CASRLQNSEQYF
D gene: -; V gene: TRBV7-9; clone size: -; J gene: TRBJ2-7; CDR3 DNA: TGTGCCAGCAGCGGGCCCTTCGACGCGGGCTCCTACGAGCAGTACTTC; CDR3 protein: CASSGPFDAGSYEQYF
D gene: -; V gene: TRBV5-1; clone size: -; J gene: TRBJ2-2; CDR3 DNA: TGCGCCAGCAGCTTGGCCCAGGGAAGGACCGGGGAGCTGTTTTTT; CDR3 protein: CASSLAQGRTGELFF
D gene: -; V gene: TRBV5-1; clone size: -; J gene: TRBJ1-3; CDR3 DNA: TGCGCCAGCAGCTGGAGGGGAGGTGGAAACACCATATATTTT; CDR3 protein: CASSWRGGGNTIYF
D gene: -; V gene: TRBV29-1; clone size: -; J gene: TRBJ2-3; CDR3 DNA: TGCAGCGTTGAAGACCAACTAGTGCGCACAGATACGCAGTATTTT; CDR3 protein: CSVEDQLVRTDTQYF
D gene: -; V gene: TRBV11-3; clone size: once; J gene: TRBJ1-1; CDR3 DNA: TGTGCCAGCAGCTTGACGGGGGCGACTGAAGCTTTCTTT; CDR3 protein: CASSLTGATEAFF
D gene: -; V gene: TRBV11-2; clone size: -; J gene: TRBJ2-3; CDR3 DNA: TGTGCCAGCAGCTTAGACCCACCCTCCGCCGGTACCACAGATACGCAGTATTTT; CDR3 protein: CASSLDPPSAGTTDTQYF
D gene: -; V gene: TRBV7-9; clone size: -; J gene: TRBJ1-1; CDR3 DNA: TGTGCCAGCAGACCTATGACAGCAAACACTGAAGCTTTCTTT; CDR3 protein: CASRPMTANTEAFF
D gene: TRBD1; V gene: TRBV12-3/TRBV12-4; clone size: -; J gene: TRBJ1-4; CDR3 DNA: TGTGCCAGCAGTTTGACAGGGTTGGGAGAAAAACTGTTTTTT; CDR3 protein: CASSLTGLGEKLFF
D gene: -; V gene: TRBV5-1; clone size: -; J gene: TRBJ2-6; CDR3 DNA: TGCGCCAGCAGCTTTAGTCGCTCTGGGGCCAACGTCCTGACTTTC; CDR3 protein: CASSFSRSGANVLTF
D gene: -; V gene: TRBV19; clone size: -; J gene: TRBJ2-6; CDR3 DNA: TGTGCCAGTAGTATGACAGAAACTGGGGCCAACGTCCTGACTTTC; CDR3 protein: CASSMTETGANVLTF